Listed below are T cell receptor beta chains from one sample, sequenced in a study of blood T cells in healthy people across ages. TCRdb reanalysed the 5' RACE reads using MiXCR and keeps one entry per CDR3 protein. The repertoire holds some 700,000 distinct CDR3 sequences, around 46% seen once, with around a fifth in the top ten. Specimen: blood. The receptors shown here come from a woman aged 60-70 years in good health. The CDR3 runs from the conserved cysteine through the conserved F or W. D genes are given only for firm matches. Clone size appears in some rows only: once, few, many, or a class for an expanded clone.

>TRBJ2-7|TRBV21-1|-|-
CASPRSPSYEQYF
TGTGCCAGCCCCCGGAGTCCCTCCTACGAGCAGTACTTC
>TRBJ1-2|TRBV4-3|-|few
CASSQDPGVGYGYTF
TGCGCCAGCAGCCAAGATCCCGGGGTAGGCTATGGCTACACCTTC
>TRBJ2-3|TRBV20-1|-|-
CSAWTSLSTDTQYF
TGCAGTGCCTGGACCAGCCTAAGCACAGATACGCAGTATTTT
>TRBJ2-5|TRBV6-5|TRBD1|-
CASSSNRGRTGEQYF
TGTGCCAGCAGTTCGAACAGGGGGCGAACGGGTGAGCAGTACTTC
>TRBJ2-2|TRBV5-1|-|-
CASSYILRETHRELFF
TGCGCCAGCAGTTACATCCTCAGGGAAACCCACCGGGAGCTGTTTTTT
>TRBJ2-4|TRBV20-1|TRBD2|-
CSARDWISGGALAKNIQYF
TGCAGTGCTAGAGATTGGATTAGCGGGGGGGCCCTAGCCAAAAACATTCAGTACTTC
>TRBJ1-2|TRBV10-3|-|few
CASMEGGNYGYTF
TGTGCCAGCATGGAGGGGGGTAACTATGGCTACACCTTC
>TRBJ1-1|TRBV12-3/TRBV12-4|-|once
CACSPRRVSEAFF
TGTGCCTGCAGCCCCCGGAGGGTATCTGAAGCTTTCTTT
>TRBJ1-4|TRBV5-1|-|-
CASSLGVATNEKLFF
TGCGCCAGCAGCTTGGGTGTTGCAACTAATGAAAAACTGTTTTTT
>TRBJ2-1|TRBV2|-|few
CASEGETYNEQFF
TGTGCCAGCGAAGGGGAAACCTACAATGAGCAGTTCTTC
>TRBJ2-1|TRBV12-3/TRBV12-4|TRBD2|few
CASSPGGARNEQFF
TGTGCCAGCAGCCCCGGGGGGGCGCGGAATGAGCAGTTCTTC
>TRBJ2-5|TRBV20-1|-|many
CSAPSPRSNLPGTQYF
TGCAGTGCTCCCTCTCCGCGATCAAACCTCCCGGGGACCCAGTACTTC
>TRBJ2-5|TRBV7-2|-|few
CASSLEKDGKETQYF
TGTGCCAGCAGCTTAGAAAAGGACGGAAAAGAGACCCAGTACTTC
>TRBJ1-1|TRBV20-1|-|-
CSAPTGGSKNTEAFF
TGCAGTGCTCCTACGGGAGGGAGCAAGAACACTGAAGCTTTCTTT
>TRBJ1-4|TRBV7-8|TRBD1|few
CASSLLNRGLNEKLFF
TGTGCCAGCAGCTTGTTGAACAGGGGCCTTAATGAAAAACTGTTTTTT
>TRBJ2-5|TRBV7-2|-|many
CASSLGMVLQETQYF
TGTGCCAGCAGCTTAGGAATGGTACTCCAAGAGACCCAGTACTTC
>TRBJ2-6|TRBV28|-|few
CASRRTAHSGANVLTF
TGTGCCAGCAGGAGGACAGCCCACTCTGGGGCCAACGTCCTGACTTTC
>TRBJ2-7|TRBV4-3|-|many
CASSQVKTSHPYEQYF
TGCGCCAGCAGCCAGGTCAAGACTAGTCACCCCTACGAGCAGTACTTC
>TRBJ1-5|TRBV20-1|-|once
CSALEADPNQPQHF
TGCAGTGCTCTTGAGGCAGACCCCAATCAGCCCCAGCATTTT
>TRBJ2-3|TRBV20-1|-|few
CSAKHSSRTDTQYF
TGCAGTGCTAAACATTCTTCTAGGACAGATACGCAGTATTTT
>TRBJ2-5|TRBV3-1|-|-
CASSQDNGVVFGEQYF
TGTGCCAGCAGCCAAGATAACGGAGTGGTTTTCGGTGAGCAGTACTTC
>TRBJ2-7|TRBV5-5|TRBD1|few
CASSPGPRGYEQYF
TGTGCCAGCAGCCCGGGACCCAGGGGGTACGAGCAGTACTTC
>TRBJ2-3|TRBV7-3|TRBD2|-
CASSLNSGGSIDTQYF
TGTGCCAGCAGCTTAAACTCGGGGGGAAGCATAGATACGCAGTATTTT
>TRBJ2-7|TRBV6-2/TRBV6-3|-|few
CASSWVGSSYEQYF
TGTGCCAGCAGTTGGGTAGGGAGCTCCTACGAGCAGTACTTC
>TRBJ2-5|TRBV5-1|TRBD1|once
CASSFRQGNLETQYF
TGCGCCAGCAGCTTCAGACAGGGGAATTTGGAGACCCAGTACTTC
>TRBJ2-7|TRBV6-5|TRBD1|few
CASTPGQGKYEQYF
TGTGCCAGCACTCCGGGACAGGGGAAATACGAGCAGTACTTC
>TRBJ2-1|TRBV15|-|few
CATSSWDRDFNEQFF
TGTGCCACCAGCAGCTGGGACCGGGATTTCAATGAGCAGTTCTTC
>TRBJ1-1|TRBV7-8|-|-
CASSLEGVGVRGTEAFF
TGTGCCAGCAGCTTAGAGGGCGTCGGGGTACGGGGCACTGAAGCTTTCTTT
>TRBJ2-3|TRBV11-2|-|few
CASGPKRLGDTQYF
TGTGCCAGCGGCCCTAAGAGACTGGGGGATACGCAGTATTTT
>TRBJ2-7|TRBV12-3/TRBV12-4|-|few
CATGQRIYEQYF
TGTGCCACCGGACAGAGAATCTACGAGCAGTACTTC
>TRBJ2-7|TRBV3-1|TRBD1|many
CASSHRGSSYEQYF
TGTGCCAGCAGTCACAGGGGCAGCTCCTACGAGCAGTACTTC
>TRBJ2-7|TRBV7-2|TRBD2|-
CTSSLEGPGLAGLTYEQYF
TGTACCAGCAGCTTAGAAGGGCCAGGACTAGCGGGCTTAACCTACGAGCAGTACTTC
>TRBJ2-7|TRBV18|-|-
CASSPGAEVHEQYF
TGTGCCAGCTCACCCGGGGCAGAGGTCCACGAGCAGTACTTC
>TRBJ2-5|TRBV10-3|-|-
CAISVGISGPQETQYF
TGTGCCATCAGTGTTGGTATTAGCGGCCCTCAAGAGACCCAGTACTTC
>TRBJ2-7|TRBV6-2/TRBV6-3|-|-
CASSYPKGDTYEQYF
TGTGCCAGCAGTTACCCAAAGGGGGATACCTACGAGCAGTACTTC
>TRBJ2-3|TRBV9|-|once
CASSVALNTDTQYF
TGTGCCAGCAGCGTAGCCCTCAACACAGATACGCAGTATTTT
>TRBJ2-1|TRBV27|-|-
CASSYQGGEQFF
TGTGCCAGCAGTTATCAGGGAGGTGAGCAGTTCTTC